The 28 T cell receptor beta chains below all came from one sample that was sequenced in a study of tumor-infiltrating lymphocytes in primary liver carcinoma. A constant-region primer served to make TCR beta cDNA from roughly 500 ng total RNA. Amplification in three nested multiplex PCR rounds with slightly modified ARM-PCR gave rise to TCR beta libraries. The opening two PCR rounds, roughly 11 cycles each, paired TRBV1-TRBV30 forward primers with a C-beta reverse primer. In TCRdb, the multiplex PCR reads were re-called with MiXCR into one record per CDR3 protein. The data show 90,000 to 150,000 distinct CDR3 sequences, around 65% seen once. The study co-extracted DNA and RNA from around 20-30 mg of unsorted bulk tissue. The sequenced material came from tumor-adjacent normal liver tissue. These receptors came from a woman aged 60-75 years with primary liver carcinoma and hepatitis B virus infection.

V usage is TRBV12-3 or TRBV12-4 and J usage is TRBJ1-5, with no clear D. V was clipped by 3 bases and J by 1 base, with 13 bases between them. The CDR3 consists of 16 residues. Written as DNA, the CDR3 is TGTGCCAGCAGTTTCAGGCCACAAATAAGCAATCAGCCCCAGCATTTT. Translating it yields CASSFRPQISNQPQHF.

Concerning this clonotype: Because it lacks the conserved phenylalanine or tryptophan at the end, this CDR3 is likely a read error. The chain couples TRBV10-3 to TRBJ2-3; 8 bases are a match to TRBD1. This CDR3 is 13 amino acids long. Germline V lookup: CDR1 ENHRY, CDR2 SYGVKD. The CDR3 sequence is CAISEGQGHTQYL. As DNA, the CDR3 is TGTGCCATCAGTGAGGGACAGGGTCATACTCAGTATTTA.

On this clonotype: The germline gene is not matched at one end of the junction; a read error may be the cause. The chain is built from TRBV20-1 and TRBJ2-3, with 7 bases that match TRBD2. CDR1 is DFQATT, CDR2 SNEGSKA, per germline (reference sequence). The CDR3 consists of 14 residues. The CDR3 bases are TGCAGTGCTCGGCCGGGACTAAGCACAGAAACGCAGTATTTT. Translation gives CSARPGLSTETQYF.

As for this clonotype: This clone may be a read error of a much larger clone one base away. The rearrangement uses TRBV7-9 and TRBJ1-5; perhaps TRBD1 as D (5 bases). CDR3 size: 15 residues. Germline lookup yields CDR1 SEHNR and CDR2 FQNEAQ (reference sequence). Trimming shortened V by 5 bases and J by 4 bases, and 15 bases separated the two germline ends. This chain's CDR3 is CASSRFGTANQPQHF. The CDR3 region has the DNA TGTGCCAGCAGCAGATTCGGGACGGCGAATCAGCCCCAGCATTTT.

A word on this clonotype: This sequence may be a read error, since a much larger clone differs from it by one base. The gene calls are TRBV28 and TRBJ2-3; TRBD2 matches 10 bases. This CDR3 is built from 15 residues. Germline V gene sequence: CDR1 MDHEN, CDR2 SYDVKM. This CDR3 reads CAGSLWGTSADTQYF. The CDR3 region has the DNA TGTGCCGGCAGTTTATGGGGGACTAGCGCAGATACGCAGTATTTT.

This clonotype has a count of ten or more. The CDR3: CASSPGLAGGEQYF. The CDR3 coding sequence is TGTGCCAGCAGCCCGGGACTAGCGGGTGGGGAGCAGTACTTC. The chain has TRBV28 and TRBJ2-7; 12 bases are shared with TRBD2. Germline V gene data show CDR1 as MDHEN and CDR2 as SYDVKM. This CDR3 has 14 residues. The junction had 7 bases not matched to a gene; V was cut back by 6 bases and J by 7 bases.

Worth noting for this clonotype: Just one base apart from a much larger clone, this may be a read error. The rearrangement links TRBV5-1 to TRBJ1-1; TRBD1 matches 7 bases. Germline CDR1 is SGHRS and CDR2 is YFSETQ. The CDR3 loop spans 17 amino acids. The DNA of the CDR3 is TGCGTCAGCAGCTCTAGAACAGGGGCTTTTGGGTACACTGAAGCTTTCTTT. Its protein product is CVSSSRTGAFGYTEAFF.

The rearrangement uses TRBV6-5 and TRBJ1-1; perhaps TRBD1 as D (5 bases). V shed 6 bases and J shed 4 bases, with 21 bases lying between them. This CDR3 is built from 16 residues. CDR1 is MNHEY, CDR2 SVGAGI, per germline. The CDR3 DNA sequence: TGTGCCAGCAGCCCACTCTGGAGGGGTGGAGGCACTGAAGCTTTCTTT. Translation: CASSPLWRGGGTEAFF.

This clonotype showed up just once. This may arise from a read error, as a much more abundant clone is one base away. J is TRBJ2-7 and V is TRBV28; D possibly matches TRBD1 or TRBD2 (5 bases each). This CDR3 region has 13 residues. CDR1 is MDHEN, CDR2 SYDVKM, per germline. The CDR3, as DNA: TGTGCCAGCACCAGGGACCGCTCCTACGAGCATTACTTC. Encoded protein: CASTRDRSYEHYF. Using reference TRBV28 and TRBJ2-7 for the parts outside the CDR3, the full variable domain is DVKVTQSSRYLVKRTGEKVFLECVQDMDHENMFWYRQDPGLGLRLIYFSYDVKMKEKGDIPEGYSVSREKKERFSLILESASTNQTSMYLCASTRDRSYEHYFGPGTRLTVT.

This clonotype was observed at least ten times. The gene calls are TRBV6-6 and TRBJ2-3, with 9 bases fitting TRBD1. Germline V CDR1 and CDR2: MNHNY, SVGAGI (reference sequence). CDR3 length equals 18 residues. With V trimmed by 0 bases and J by 0 bases, 7 bases remained unmatched. The CDR3, as DNA: TGTGCCAGCAGTTACTCCATGACAGGGGGGACTAGCACAGATACGCAGTATTTT. It yields the protein CASSYSMTGGTSTDTQYF.

There are many counts of this clonotype. CDR3 sequence (DNA): TGTGCCAGCAGTTACTCGCAGGGGCAGAGGAGTACGAATGAGCAGTTCTTC. It translates to CASSYSQGQRSTNEQFF. The rearrangement joins TRBV6-5 to TRBJ2-1; possibly TRBD1 for D (6 bases). This CDR3 spans 17 amino acids. The V and J ends lost 0 bases and 7 bases respectively, with 19 bases between them. Per the germline V gene, CDR1 is MNHEY and CDR2 is SVGAGI.

Remarks on this clonotype: A much larger clone lies a single base off, so this may be a read error. The chain couples TRBV6-5 to TRBJ2-6; D perhaps matches TRBD1 (6 bases). Per the germline V gene, CDR1 is MNHEY and CDR2 is SVGAGI. This CDR3 spans 16 amino acids. As DNA, the CDR3 is TGTGCCAGCACCCGCGCTGGGGGCACTGGGGCCAACGCCCTGACTTTC. Its translation is CASTRAGGTGANALTF.

This clonotype was counted only a few times. A much larger clone lies one base from this, so it may be a read error. V and J are TRBV12-3 or TRBV12-4 and TRBJ1-6; the D is unclear. The CDR3 covers 11 residues. DNA for the CDR3: TGTGCCAGCAGTGGCAATTCAGCCCTCCACTTT. Translated, it gives CASSGNSALHF.

This clonotype occurred many times. The V call is TRBV6-1, the J call TRBJ2-7; no reliable D call. Germline loops: CDR1 MNHNS, CDR2 SASEGT. Trimming took 6 bases from V and 12 from J, leaving 12 bases between them. The CDR3 covers 10 residues. This CDR3 reads CASSRHEAYF. In DNA, the CDR3 is TGTGCCAGCAGCCGACATGAGGCGTACTTC.

V gene TRBV5-1 combines with J gene TRBJ2-7; D not certain. This CDR3 is 12 amino acids long. CDR1 and CDR2 (germline): SGHRS, YFSETQ. V dropped 3 bases and J dropped 5 bases, with 9 bases sitting between them. This chain's CDR3 is CASSSIRHEQYF. As DNA, the CDR3 is TGCGCCAGCAGCTCGATAAGGCACGAGCAGTACTTC.

The V call is TRBV28, the J call TRBJ2-3; TRBD2 aligns across 10 bases. Germline lookup yields CDR1 MDHEN and CDR2 SYDVKM. This CDR3 comprises 17 residues. The junction had 14 bases not matched to a gene; V was cut back by 5 bases and J by 6 bases. This chain's CDR3 is CASSTQEGSGRGDTQYF. The CDR3 coding sequence is TGTGCCAGCAGTACCCAGGAGGGGAGCGGGAGGGGGGATACGCAGTATTTT.

For this clonotype: Just one base apart from a much larger clone, this may be a read error. This chain connects TRBV7-3 to TRBJ2-1; D not certain. Trimming took 0 bases from V and 5 from J, leaving 5 bases between them. This CDR3 is 13 amino acids long. Germline V lookup: CDR1 SGHTA, CDR2 FQGTGA. The CDR3 reads CASSLTTNNEQFF. DNA of the CDR3: TGTGCCAGCAGCTTAACCACAAACAATGAGCAGTTCTTC.

A remark on this clonotype: Because the CDR3 is missing its conserved closing phenylalanine or tryptophan, this is likely a read error. The chain combines TRBV11-2 with TRBJ2-3; D uncertain. CDR1 is SGHAT and CDR2 is FQNNGV in the germline V gene. V dropped 3 bases and J dropped 6 bases, with 19 bases sitting between them. The CDR3 covers 16 residues. The CDR3 DNA sequence: TGTGCCAGCAGCTTCGGTAGGGTGCCCACACGGGATACGCAGTATCTT. It yields the protein CASSFGRVPTRDTQYL.

A word on this clonotype: A read error may produce the germline difference seen at one junction end. The J gene is TRBJ2-7, the V gene TRBV6-2 or TRBV6-3, with 8 bases lining up with TRBD2. The CDR3 runs 14 residues. From germline, CDR1 is MNHEY and CDR2 SVGEGT. CDR3 bases: TGTGTCAGCAAAATCCCGGGAGGGCTGGACGAGCAATACTTC. Its translation is CVSKIPGGLDEQYF.

As regards this clonotype: At one of its ends the junction is not consistent with the germline gene, which may arise from a read error. The chain joins TRBV14 to TRBJ2-7; D is unclear. The CDR3 spans 12 residues. Germline V gene sequence: CDR1 SGHDN, CDR2 FVKESK. CDR3 coding DNA: TGTGCCAGCAGCCCACACAACTACGAGCGGTACTTC. This encodes CASSPHNYERYF.

Concerning this clonotype itself: This may stem from a read error, because a much larger clone lies one nucleotide away. V usage is TRBV5-1 and J usage is TRBJ2-2; D unresolved. V dropped 4 bases and J dropped 7 bases, with 14 bases sitting between them. The CDR3 sequence is 14 residues long. Germline CDR1 SGHRS, CDR2 YFSETQ. The CDR3 loop reads CASSLRPTNGELFF. The CDR3 DNA reads TGCGCCAGCAGCCTCCGCCCCACTAACGGGGAGCTGTTTTTT.

This clonotype turned up a few times. The junction departs from the called germline gene at one end, perhaps through a read error. This chain joins TRBV4-1 and TRBJ2-7; 8 bases are a match to TRBD1. CDR3 length equals 15 residues. Germline V gene sequence: CDR1 MGHRA, CDR2 YSYEKL. The CDR3 region has the DNA TGCGCTAGCAGCCAGGGGGCAACGACTGGCTACGAGCAGTACTTC. It is translated as CASSQGATTGYEQYF.

About this clonotype itself: The junction shows a germline mismatch at one end, possibly a read error. The chain recombines TRBV10-2 with TRBJ2-3; the D gene could be TRBD1 or TRBD2 (5 bases each). The length of the CDR3 is 14 residues. Germline V gene sequence: CDR1 WSHSY, CDR2 SAAADI. The CDR3 here is CASSGGFGTDTQYF. The CDR3 bases are TGCGCCAGTAGTGGGGGTTTCGGCACAGATACGCAGTATTTT.

To note about this clonotype: The missing conserved phenylalanine or tryptophan at the end of this CDR3 makes a read error likely. The rearrangement joins TRBV4-1 to TRBJ2-7; 11 nucleotides align to TRBD1. CDR1 and CDR2 (germline): MGHRA, YSYEKL. The CDR3 sequence is 15 residues long. The CDR3 DNA is TGCGCCAGCAACCAAGGGACAGGGGGGGAATACGAGCAGTACTCC. Its protein product is CASNQGTGGEYEQYS.

In this sample, this clonotype turned up a few times. As DNA, the CDR3 is TGTGCCAGCTCACTCGCCGCGGAAGTGGGTGCCTATGGCTACACCTTC. Translating it yields CASSLAAEVGAYGYTF. This sequence joins TRBV18 and TRBJ1-2; D not certain. CDR1 is KGHSH and CDR2 is LQKENI in the germline V gene. The CDR3 runs to 16 residues. V was shortened by 4 bases and J by 4 bases, with 19 bases between the two germline ends.

The chain has TRBV12-3 or TRBV12-4 and TRBJ2-1, with 8 positions matching TRBD1. The CDR3 runs 14 residues. CDR3 DNA: TGTGTCAGTAGTTTCGCAGGGGGCGCGAATGAGCAGTTCTTC. Translation gives CVSSFAGGANEQFF.

In its sample, this clonotype was seen once. One end of the junction varies from germline; a read error may be responsible. The chain recombines TRBV11-1 with TRBJ2-3; 7 bases fit TRBD2. The CDR3 is made up of 14 amino acids. Germline CDR1 reads SGHAT; CDR2 reads FQDESV (reference sequence). The CDR3 DNA follows: TGTGCCAGCAGCTTAAGGTACCGTGCGGGAGAGACTCACTTT. Translated, it gives CASSLRYRAGETHF.

As regards this clonotype: The junction departs from the called germline gene at one end, perhaps through a read error. The rearrangement links TRBV20-1 to TRBJ2-7, with 7 positions matching TRBD1. CDR3 length: 12 amino acids. CDR1 and CDR2 from the germline V gene are DFQATT and SNEGSKA (reference sequence). The DNA of the CDR3 is TGTAGTGCTAGACAGGGAACCTACGAGCAGTACTTC. Translated, it gives CSARQGTYEQYF.